Following are 5 T cell receptor beta chains from one sample sequenced in a study of blood T cell repertoires in COVID-19. Generated by immunoSEQ multiplex PCR, the TCRdb table keeps only in-frame clones and is missing some. The table shows about 28,000 clones, with approximately 86% occurring only once. Specimen: peripheral blood. Source of these receptors: a man aged 55 to 70 with active COVID-19.

This chain joins TRBV5-1 and TRBJ2-3; 8 bases map to TRBD1. V shed 4 bases and J 3 bases; nucleotides not matched to a gene: 10. The CDR3 runs to 16 residues. Germline values: CDR1 SGHRS, CDR2 YFSETQ. The CDR3 spells CASSKTGQGTTDTQYF. In nucleotides, the CDR3 is TGCGCCAGCAGCAAGACTGGACAGGGCACTACAGATACGCAGTATTTT.

This clone has just a few counts. V usage is TRBV3-1 (or the pseudogene TRBV3-2) and J usage is TRBJ2-7; D ambiguous. The CDR3 is 12 residues long. V was trimmed by 1 base and J by 2 bases, leaving 3 bases between them. CDR1 LGHDT and CDR2 YNNKEL come from the germline V gene (reference sequence). CDR3 amino acids: CASSQATYEQYF. The CDR3 nucleotides read TGTGCCAGCAGCCAAGCTACCTACGAGCAGTACTTC.

This chain joins TRBV28 and TRBJ1-1; D uncertain. The CDR3 is made up of 13 amino acids. Trimming took off 6 bases at V and 3 bases at J, with 11 bases between the two ends. Per the germline V gene, CDR1 is MDHEN and CDR2 is SYDVKM. This CDR3 reads CASRTQSDTEAFF. Written as DNA, the CDR3 is TGTGCCAGCAGGACACAATCAGACACTGAAGCTTTCTTT.

The genes are TRBV29-1 and TRBJ2-1, with 8 bases matching TRBD1. Germline lookup yields CDR1 SQVTM and CDR2 ANQGSEA. The CDR3 is 15 amino acids. V gave up 4 bases and J gave up 5 bases; unmatched junction bases: 10. The CDR3 is CSVGGGQGKDNEQFF. The CDR3 DNA is TGCAGCGTTGGAGGTGGACAGGGAAAGGACAATGAGCAGTTCTTC.

The chain couples TRBV5-1 to TRBJ2-1; 14 nucleotides line up with TRBD2. With V trimmed by 3 bases and J by 3 bases, 5 bases remained unmatched. The germline gives CDR1 SGHRS, CDR2 YFSETQ. The CDR3 runs to 17 residues. The CDR3 bases are TGCGCCAGCAGCTCGCCGACTAGCGGGGGGGGCTACAATGAGCAGTTCTTC. Protein sequence: CASSSPTSGGGYNEQFF.